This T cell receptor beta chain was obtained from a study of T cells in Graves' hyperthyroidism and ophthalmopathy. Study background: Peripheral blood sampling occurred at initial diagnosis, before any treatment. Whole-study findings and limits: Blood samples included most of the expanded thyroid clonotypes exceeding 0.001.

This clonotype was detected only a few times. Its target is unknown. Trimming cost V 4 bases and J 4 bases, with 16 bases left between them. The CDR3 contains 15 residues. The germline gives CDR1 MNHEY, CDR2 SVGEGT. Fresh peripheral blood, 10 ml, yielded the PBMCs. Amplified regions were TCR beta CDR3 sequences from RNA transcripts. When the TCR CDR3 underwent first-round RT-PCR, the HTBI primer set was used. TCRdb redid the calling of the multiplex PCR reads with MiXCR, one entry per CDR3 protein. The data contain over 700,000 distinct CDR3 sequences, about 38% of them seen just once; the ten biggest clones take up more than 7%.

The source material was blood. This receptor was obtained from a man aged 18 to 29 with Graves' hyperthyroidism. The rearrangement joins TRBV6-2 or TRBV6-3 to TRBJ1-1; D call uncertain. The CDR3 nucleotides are TGTGCCAGCAGTTTACTCGAGGACGGGAGCACTGAAGCTTTCTTT. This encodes CASSLLEDGSTEAFF.